The 28 T cell receptor beta chains below all came from one sample that was sequenced in a study of T-cell memory formation after mild COVID-19. One entry per CDR3 protein results from TCRdb running MiXCR on the 5' RACE reads. The sample includes roughly 310,000 distinct CDR3 sequences, 15% of them seen just once. Material for sequencing was PBMCs or a T cell subset sorted from them (not recorded which). These receptors came from a man in his late teens or twenties who had mild COVID-19 (a few samples of this study predate the infection). Cell type and time point are not known.

To note about this clonotype: This may come from a read error, since a much larger clone is one base off. The chain links TRBV7-8 to TRBJ2-5; D unresolved. Germline V gene sequence: CDR1 SGHVS, CDR2 FQNEAQ. The V end lost 6 bases, the J end lost 5 bases, and 19 bases lay between the germline ends. This CDR3 contains 15 residues. The CDR3 bases are TGTGCCAGCAGAGATCCGGGCTCTTTAGGGGAGACCCAGTACTTC. It encodes CASRDPGSLGETQYF. The variable domain in full, completed from reference TRBV7-8 and TRBJ2-5, reads GAGVSQSPRYKVAKRGQDVALRCDPISGHVSLFWYQQALGQGPEFLTYFQNEAQLDKSGLPSDRFFAERPEGSVSTLKIQRTQQEDSAVYLCASRDPGSLGETQYFGPGTRLLVL.

This clonotype was seen many times. J is TRBJ1-1 and V is TRBV10-3, with D tentatively TRBD1 (5 bases). Germline CDR1 reads ENHRY; CDR2 reads SYGVKD. Trimming shortened V by 8 bases and J by 2 bases, and 12 bases separated the two germline ends. The CDR3 runs 13 residues. CDR3 DNA: TGTGCCATCTCCGGGGCGGAAAACACTGAAGCTTTCTTT. Its translation: CAISGAENTEAFF.

This clonotype was counted a few times. CDR3 DNA sequence: TGTGCCGGTTCAAGGGGCTCATACACAGATACGCAGTATTTT. This sequence encodes CAGSRGSYTDTQYF. The chain couples TRBV28 to TRBJ2-3; D is perhaps TRBD1 (5 bases). Germline V lookup: CDR1 MDHEN, CDR2 SYDVKM. V dropped 11 bases and J dropped 2 bases, with 17 bases sitting between them. This CDR3 contains 14 residues. Looking up the rest from reference TRBV28 and TRBJ2-3 gives the full variable domain: DVKVTQSSRYLVKRTGEKVFLECVQDMDHENMFWYRQDPGLGLRLIYFSYDVKMKEKGDIPEGYSVSREKKERFSLILESASTNQTSMYLCAGSRGSYTDTQYFGPGTRLTVL.

As to this clonotype: Possible read error: a much larger clone is one base away. This chain connects TRBV5-6 to TRBJ2-5, with TRBD2 matching over 7 bases. CDR1 is SGHDT, CDR2 YYEEEE, per germline. The CDR3 runs to 13 residues. V was pared by 4 bases and J by 6 bases, with 6 bases of the junction left unmatched. CDR3 loop: CASSRDGRQTQYF. The DNA of the CDR3 is TGTGCCAGCAGCAGAGACGGGAGGCAGACCCAGTACTTC.

The table lists this clonotype with a few counts. This rearrangement joins TRBV11-2 to TRBJ2-7, with D unclear. Germline-derived CDR1 and CDR2 are SGHAT and FQNNGV. V lost 5 bases to trimming and J lost 0 bases, with 11 bases between them. This CDR3 has 14 residues. CDR3 sequence: CASSVGHSSYEQYF. The CDR3 bases are TGTGCCAGCAGCGTGGGCCACAGCTCCTACGAGCAGTACTTC.

This clonotype was seen once. The chain uses TRBV5-1 and TRBJ1-6; D might be TRBD1 (6 bases). V lost 3 bases, J lost 9 bases, and 28 bases lay in between. CDR1 is SGHRS, CDR2 YFSETQ, per germline. This CDR3 contains 19 residues. CDR3 in amino acids: CASSSILTPFPVGGSPLHF. The CDR3 bases are TGCGCCAGCAGCTCGATACTCACCCCGTTTCCGGTAGGGGGTTCACCCCTCCACTTT.

CDR3 sequence reads: CATSDWRQGTDTQYF. The CDR3 DNA follows: TGTGCCACCAGTGATTGGCGACAGGGGACAGATACGCAGTATTTT. The rearrangement links TRBV24-1 to TRBJ2-3; 8 positions match TRBD1. This CDR3 contains 15 residues. V shed 2 bases and J 3 bases; nucleotides not matched to a gene: 3. The germline V gene encodes CDR1 KGHDR and CDR2 SFDVKD.

The rearrangement links TRBV6-2 or TRBV6-3 to TRBJ2-7; 9 bases match TRBD1. The CDR3 loop spans 13 amino acids. The junction had 7 bases not matched to a gene; V was cut back by 7 bases and J by 6 bases. Germline V lookup: CDR1 MNHEY, CDR2 SVGEGT. The DNA of the CDR3 is TGTGCCAGCACCCCCGGGACAGGGAGCGAGCAGTACTTC. Residues: CASTPGTGSEQYF.

The chain recombines TRBV3-1 with TRBJ2-3; TRBD2 aligns across 9 bases. This CDR3 contains 16 residues. Germline CDR1 reads LGHDT; CDR2 reads YNNKEL (reference sequence). V dropped 4 bases and J dropped 4; count of bases not matched to a gene: 9. Here the CDR3 reads CASSPLAGGLSDTQYF. The CDR3 coding sequence is TGTGCCAGCAGCCCCTTGGCGGGGGGGCTATCAGATACGCAGTATTTT.

This chain connects TRBV4-3 to TRBJ1-2; tentative D call: TRBD1 (6 bases). This CDR3 has 13 residues. The germline gives CDR1 LGHNA, CDR2 YSLEER. V lost 0 bases, J lost 7 bases, and 9 bases lay in between. CDR3 sequence: CASSQDSRGGYTF. CDR3 coding DNA: TGCGCCAGCAGCCAAGATTCCAGGGGTGGCTACACCTTC.

This clonotype was observed many times. The chain couples TRBV7-6 to TRBJ2-3, with TRBD2 identical over 7 bases. This CDR3 region has 19 residues. The J segment lost 3 bases and the V segment lost 0 bases, leaving 15 bases of the junction unmatched. CDR1 is SGHVS and CDR2 is FNYEAQ in the germline V gene. The CDR3 region has the DNA TGTGCCAGCAGCTTAGCGGTGGTTGCGGGGGTTCTGGGAACAGATACGCAGTATTTT. Its protein is CASSLAVVAGVLGTDTQYF. Variable domain in full (rest from reference TRBV7-6 and TRBJ2-3): GAGVSQSPRYKVTKRGQDVALRCDPISGHVSLYWYRQALGQGPEFLTYFNYEAQQDKSGLPNDRFSAERPEGSISTLTIQRTEQRDSAMYRCASSLAVVAGVLGTDTQYFGPGTRLTVL.

The CDR3 DNA follows: TGTGCCAGCAGCTTAGCAGGTCTAGCGGACTCCTACAATGAGCAGTTCTTC. Its translation: CASSLAGLADSYNEQFF. V gene TRBV7-2 combines with J gene TRBJ2-1; 7 bases are shared with TRBD2. The CDR3 loop spans 17 amino acids. Looked up from germline, CDR1 is SGHTA and CDR2 is FQGNSA. V shed 0 bases and J 0 bases; nucleotides not matched to a gene: 5.

This clonotype was found a few times. The chain couples TRBV7-9 to TRBJ1-2; D remains ambiguous. Germline V CDR1 and CDR2: SEHNR, FQNEAQ (reference sequence). The CDR3 spans 15 residues. Trimming took 3 bases from V and 0 from J, leaving 11 bases between them. CDR3 coding DNA: TGTGCCAGCAGCTTTGCGGCGAGGACTAACTATGGCTACACCTTC. Amino acid sequence: CASSFAARTNYGYTF.

V and J are TRBV7-2 and TRBJ2-3, with 9 bases identical to TRBD2. The CDR3 is made up of 16 amino acids. Trimming cost V 4 bases and J 0 bases; bases outside gene matches: 5. In germline, CDR1 is SGHTA, CDR2 FQGNSA. CDR3 coding DNA: TGTGCCAGCAGCTCCAGGCGGGGGGGGAGCACAGATACGCAGTATTTT. Protein sequence: CASSSRRGGSTDTQYF. Full variable domain (outside the CDR3, taken from reference TRBV7-2 and TRBJ2-3): GAGVSQSPSNKVTEKGKDVELRCDPISGHTALYWYRQSLGQGLEFLIYFQGNSAPDKSGLPSDRFSAERTGGSVSTLTIQRTQQEDSAVYLCASSSRRGGSTDTQYFGPGTRLTVL.

The chain carries TRBV5-4 and TRBJ2-7; 9 nucleotides match TRBD1. V shed 3 bases, J shed 6 bases, and the junction held 4 bases outside the gene matches. Germline CDR1 and CDR2: SGHNT and YYREEE (reference sequence). The CDR3 is 13 residues long. The CDR3 is CASSWGTGSEQYF. In DNA form, the CDR3 reads TGTGCCAGCAGCTGGGGGACAGGGAGCGAGCAGTACTTC.

The gene calls are TRBV9 and TRBJ1-6; 8 nucleotides match TRBD1. Per germline, CDR1 SGDLS and CDR2 YYNGEE. Losses at the gene ends were 4 bases for V and 7 bases for J; bases not matched to a gene: 7. The CDR3 has 15 residues. CDR3 nucleotide sequence: TGTGCCAGCAGCCTACGGACAGGGAACAATTCACCCCTCCACTTT. Translation gives CASSLRTGNNSPLHF.

The V and J genes are TRBV7-2 and TRBJ1-1; tentatively, D is TRBD1 (6 bases). Trimming took 11 bases from V and 3 from J, leaving 16 bases between them. Germline lookup yields CDR1 SGHTA and CDR2 FQGNSA. The CDR3 loop spans 13 amino acids. The CDR3 nucleotides are TGTGCCTCACTAAGGGCAGGGGACACTGAAGCTTTCTTT. Its translation is CASLRAGDTEAFF.

V usage is TRBV7-9 and J usage is TRBJ2-7; no clear D. Germline CDR1 SEHNR, CDR2 FQNEAQ (reference sequence). Trimming stripped 1 base from V and 3 bases from J, with 7 bases between. The CDR3 contains 13 residues. CDR3 in DNA: TGTGCCAGCAGCTTAGTCCTAGGCTACGAGCAGTACTTC. Its translation: CASSLVLGYEQYF.

This clonotype was recorded a few times. The CDR3 region is CASSQESGRGVTGELFF. The CDR3 region has the DNA TGCGCCAGCAGCCAAGAATCTGGCCGGGGAGTGACCGGGGAGCTGTTTTTT. This chain joins TRBV4-1 and TRBJ2-2; D may be TRBD2 (5 bases). Between the trimmed V and J ends, which lost 0 bases and 5 bases, there was a span of 16 bases. There are 17 residues in the CDR3. Germline V gene sequence: CDR1 MGHRA, CDR2 YSYEKL.

The chain uses TRBV12-3 or TRBV12-4 and TRBJ1-6; 8 bases align to TRBD1. The V segment lost 7 bases and the J segment 6 bases; nucleotides outside the gene matches: 8. The CDR3 has 15 amino acids. The CDR3 bases are TGTGCCAGCACCCTAGACAGGGGCGCTAATTCACCCCTCCACTTT. Translation: CASTLDRGANSPLHF.

This chain uses TRBV18 with TRBJ2-7, with 7 bases identical to TRBD1. CDR3 size: 14 residues. Germline V gene sequence: CDR1 KGHSH, CDR2 LQKENI. The ends lost 2 bases at V and 0 bases at J; junction bases unmatched: 1. The CDR3 here is CASSPWDSSYEQYF. DNA for the CDR3: TGTGCCAGCTCACCATGGGACAGCTCCTACGAGCAGTACTTC.

The chain joins TRBV18 to TRBJ1-1; 8 bases map to TRBD1. The CDR3 covers 15 residues. The ends lost 3 bases at V and 4 bases at J; junction bases unmatched: 7. Germline loops: CDR1 KGHSH, CDR2 LQKENI. The CDR3 coding sequence is TGTGCCAGCTCACCTATGCTTACAGGGGGCACTGAAGCTTTCTTT. Protein product: CASSPMLTGGTEAFF.

The chain uses TRBV11-2 and TRBJ1-2, with no clear D. Germline lookup yields CDR1 SGHAT and CDR2 FQNNGV. Trimming stripped 3 bases from V and 7 bases from J, with 12 bases between. The CDR3 contains 13 residues. In DNA, the CDR3 is TGTGCCAGCAGCTTCAGCAGCACGGTTGGCTACACCTTC. Translated: CASSFSSTVGYTF.

The chain joins TRBV7-9 to TRBJ2-2; unclear D gene. V was clipped by 10 bases and J by 0 bases, with 9 bases between them. The CDR3 loop spans 13 amino acids. Per the germline V gene, CDR1 is SEHNR and CDR2 is FQNEAQ (reference sequence). CDR3 sequence reads: CATLTPNTGELFF. The CDR3 DNA follows: TGTGCCACTCTTACACCGAACACCGGGGAGCTGTTTTTT.

This clonotype has a handful of counts. V gene TRBV7-2 combines with J gene TRBJ2-5, with 7 bases lining up with TRBD2. V lost 9 bases and J lost 5; bases outside the gene matches: 9. The CDR3 is 13 residues long. Germline loops: CDR1 SGHTA, CDR2 FQGNSA. The chain's CDR3 is CASLRGRGETQYF. The CDR3 bases are TGTGCCAGTCTTCGGGGGAGGGGCGAGACCCAGTACTTC.

This clonotype was observed a handful of times. The genes are TRBV12-3 or TRBV12-4 and TRBJ2-3; D gene ambiguous. CDR3 size: 12 residues. V lost 7 bases and J lost 12, with 17 bases in between. CDR3 residues: CASTLRSVLQYF. CDR3 in DNA: TGTGCCAGCACCCTTCGGTCGGTTTTACAGTATTTT.

This rearrangement joins TRBV5-1 to TRBJ2-1; D is perhaps TRBD2 (5 bases). The V and J ends lost 0 bases and 1 base respectively, with 11 bases between them. Germline values: CDR1 SGHRS, CDR2 YFSETQ. This CDR3 comprises 16 residues. CDR3 in amino acids: CASSLGSGPSYNEQFF. Written as DNA, the CDR3 is TGCGCCAGCAGCTTGGGGAGCGGCCCGTCCTACAATGAGCAGTTCTTC.

This clonotype was observed a few times. The gene calls are TRBV3-1 and TRBJ1-2; D not certain. CDR3 size: 13 residues. Germline V lookup: CDR1 LGHDT, CDR2 YNNKEL (reference sequence). Trimming took 1 base from V and 4 from J, leaving 7 bases between them. The CDR3 coding sequence is TGTGCCAGCAGCCAAGGGTTGGGCTATGGCTACACCTTC. Its translation: CASSQGLGYGYTF.